The rows below give T cell receptor beta chains drawn from one sample of a study of shared clonotypes between healthy human individuals. Profiling relied on immunoSEQ multiplex PCR, and the TCRdb table lists in-frame clones only, not all of them. The table records some 2 million clones, roughly 95% of them present only once. The specimen sequenced was naive CD8+ T cells sorted from blood. The receptors originated from a man aged 18 to 30 in good health. Each CDR3 is given without its conserved first and last residue. Rows may omit the clone size; those that give it use once, few, many or a size class.

size	V	J	CDR3
-	TRBV7-9	TRBJ2-1	ASSLALGLAFDEQF
-	TRBV13	TRBJ2-5	ASSFPRDQETQY
-	TRBV27	TRBJ1-2	ASSSGNYGYT
-	TRBV13	TRBJ2-7	ASSLVPSGETEQY
-	TRBV7-9	TRBJ1-6	ASSLVGGKANNSPLH
-	TRBV4-1	TRBJ2-2	ASSPLGTGVTGELF
-	TRBV9	TRBJ1-1	ASSVEAANTEAF
-	TRBV9	TRBJ2-4	ASSVSGTGQNIQY
-	TRBV9	TRBJ1-6	ASSVENSPLH
-	TRBV7-6	TRBJ2-5	ASSLGGYPETQY
-	TRBV6-5	TRBJ2-1	ASRGGYNEQF
-	TRBV6-1	TRBJ1-2	ASSELREQGGGYT
-	TRBV15	TRBJ2-7	ATSESPYEQY
-	TRBV19	TRBJ2-1	ASKMGGSSYNEQF
-	TRBV19	TRBJ2-7	ASSPGQATYEQY
-	TRBV19	TRBJ1-2	ASSMPHRDTVYGYT
-	TRBV5-8	TRBJ2-1	ASSFLEGEQF
-	TRBV28	TRBJ2-7	ASSLLGDRGEQY
few	TRBV7-2	TRBJ2-7	ASSSRVTYEQY
-	TRBV15	TRBJ1-1	ATSRGGENTEAF
-	TRBV10-1	TRBJ2-7	ASSDDRDRTWQY
-	TRBV18	TRBJ2-2	ASSHRSNTGTGELF
-	TRBV19	TRBJ2-7	ASSSGASGYEQY
-	TRBV6-5	TRBJ2-1	ASSRGLLNEQF
-	TRBV5-4	TRBJ1-2	ASSLETGYGYT
-	TRBV9	TRBJ2-3	ASSLSGKQDTQY
-	TRBV21-1	TRBJ2-5	ASWFGGQETQY
-	TRBV11-2	TRBJ2-7	ASSLGAGTYEQY
-	TRBV6-4	TRBJ1-1	ASSDSRLVQGAVNTEAF
-	TRBV5-6	TRBJ1-6	ASSWGSINSPLH
-	TRBV2	TRBJ2-7	ASNPSSYEQY
-	TRBV6-1	TRBJ2-7	ASSEDRSWYEQY
-	TRBV27	TRBJ2-1	ASSLTGSSYNEQF
-	TRBV5-1	TRBJ2-5	ASSSGLLTRTRETQY
-	TRBV11-2	TRBJ2-7	ASSLGRGRGYEQY
-	TRBV5-5	TRBJ2-7	ASSRGLAGGLYYEQY
-	TRBV5-1	TRBJ1-2	ASSIEYGLTGWNGYT
-	TRBV28	TRBJ1-3	ASSLDRDSGNTIY
-	TRBV27	TRBJ2-5	ASSEGRIQETQY
-	TRBV9	TRBJ2-3	ASSDRTGPDTQY
-	TRBV10-3	TRBJ2-7	AISSAGGDYEQY
-	TRBV4-1	TRBJ2-7	ASSQDQGVGAYEQY
-	TRBV28	TRBJ1-2	ASSFPRGQPNYGYT
-	TRBV11-2	TRBJ2-7	ASSREAGQSYEQY
-	TRBV30	TRBJ2-2	AWSWGTGELF
-	TRBV5-6	TRBJ2-3	ASSLLAGVADTQY
once	TRBV2	TRBJ1-2	ASIDGFYGYT
-	TRBV7-9	TRBJ2-1	ASSLSASFNDEQF
-	TRBV5-6	TRBJ2-5	ASSLRGQETQY
-	TRBV7-9	TRBJ2-2	ASSLSGSLF
-	TRBV5-1	TRBJ1-2	ASSLGTGIPYGYT
once	TRBV30	TRBJ2-3	AWRRGFTSTDTQY
-	TRBV11-2	TRBJ1-5	ASSLDSVNQPQH
-	TRBV9	TRBJ2-7	ASSPVGAGGYEQY
-	TRBV1	TRBJ1-1	TSSQEEGARGTEAF
-	TRBV29-1	TRBJ1-2	SVDSGVYGYT
-	TRBV15	TRBJ2-7	ATSRDLMVGTSGSTDEQY
-	TRBV6-5	TRBJ2-1	ASSPGLAGANEQF